A single sample is the source of the 10 T cell receptor beta chains below, sequenced in a study of CD8 T cells in ankylosing spondylitis. Their antigens are not known. Overall study findings and caveats: What seemed typical of ankylosing spondylitis blood was a TCR beta motif built from about 8 highly homologous variants.

TCRdb reanalysed the 5' RACE reads using MiXCR and keeps one entry per CDR3 protein. The sample records 500,000 or so distinct CDR3 sequences, roughly 5.2% being singletons. Sequenced: blood, either unsorted or a sorted T cell fraction (not recorded which). These TCRs come from a male donor with ankylosing spondylitis.

V is TRBV28 and J is TRBJ2-5; 9 nucleotides line up with TRBD2. Trimming cost V 8 bases and J 2 bases; bases outside gene matches: 9. CDR1 is MDHEN, CDR2 SYDVKM, per germline. The CDR3 runs 15 residues. CDR3 nucleotides: TGTGCCAGCCGTGTCCCTAGCGGGGCACAAGAGACCCAGTACTTC. The encoded protein is CASRVPSGAQETQYF.

Details on this clonotype: Since a much larger clone is just one base distant, this may be a read error. The J gene is TRBJ2-2, the V gene TRBV5-1, with 9 bases aligning to TRBD1. Germline CDR1 and CDR2: SGHRS and YFSETQ. The CDR3 runs 14 residues. In nucleotides, the CDR3 is TGCGTCAGCAGCTGGACAGGGGATCTCGGGGAGCTGTTTTTT. Translation gives CVSSWTGDLGELFF. The full variable domain, rest sourced from reference TRBV5-1 and TRBJ2-2, is KAGVTQTPRYLIKTRGQQVTLSCSPISGHRSVSWYQQTPGQGLQFLFEYFSETQRNKGNFPGRFSGRQFSNSRSEMNVSTLELGDSALYLCVSSWTGDLGELFFGEGSRLTVL.

This clonotype was detected ten times or more. V gene TRBV7-2 combines with J gene TRBJ2-1; D is unresolved. The CDR3 sequence is 14 residues long. Looked up from germline, CDR1 is SGHTA and CDR2 is FQGNSA. V was shortened by 5 bases and J by 6 bases, with 14 bases between the two germline ends. CDR3 bases: TGTGCCAGCAGCCTCTCCCCCGGCTTCAATGAGCAGTTCTTC. Its translation: CASSLSPGFNEQFF.

The genes are TRBV7-6 and TRBJ2-7; D is ambiguous. Per the germline V gene, CDR1 is SGHVS and CDR2 is FNYEAQ. This CDR3 is 14 amino acids long. V dropped 5 bases and J dropped 2 bases, with 13 bases sitting between them. CDR3: CASSHGYRTYEQYF. The CDR3 region has the DNA TGTGCCAGCAGCCACGGATACCGCACCTACGAGCAGTACTTC.

At least ten counts were recorded for this clonotype. V is TRBV5-1 and J is TRBJ2-3; TRBD1 matches at 7 bases. Germline V lookup: CDR1 SGHRS, CDR2 YFSETQ. The CDR3 runs to 13 residues. Losses at the gene ends were 2 bases for V and 5 bases for J; bases not matched to a gene: 2. CDR3 region: CASSFRQGDTQYF. The CDR3 coding sequence is TGCGCCAGCAGCTTCCGACAGGGAGATACGCAGTATTTT.

There are a few counts of this clonotype. The chain couples TRBV20-1 to TRBJ1-1, with D hard to call. Deletions cut 0 bases from V and 1 base from J, with 9 bases between. This CDR3 is 14 amino acids long. Germline V gives CDR1 DFQATT, CDR2 SNEGSKA (reference sequence). The CDR3 DNA reads as TGCAGTGCTAGAGATTGGGGAGGGAACACTGAAGCTTTCTTT. This codes for CSARDWGGNTEAFF.

There are many counts of this clonotype. V is TRBV6-2 or TRBV6-3 and J is TRBJ2-7; D is tentatively TRBD1 or TRBD2 (5 bases each). Trimming cost V 7 bases and J 0 bases, with 16 bases left between them. Germline V CDR1 and CDR2: MNHEY, SVGEGT. This CDR3 region has 15 residues. CDR3 sequence reads: CASTPRRDGSYEQYF. The CDR3 region has the DNA TGTGCCAGCACACCTCGACGGGACGGCTCCTACGAGCAGTACTTC.

This clonotype was seen at least ten times. The chain joins TRBV24-1 to TRBJ2-7; D remains ambiguous. CDR1 and CDR2 from the germline V gene are KGHDR and SFDVKD. V lost 1 base and J lost 3, with 12 bases in between. The CDR3 length is 15 residues. The chain's CDR3 is CATSDLTPEGYEQYF. In DNA, the CDR3 is TGTGCCACCAGTGATTTAACACCAGAAGGCTACGAGCAGTACTTC.

This clonotype was observed at least ten times. This chain links TRBV7-9 with TRBJ1-1; TRBD1 is a possible D gene (5 bases). From germline, CDR1 is SEHNR and CDR2 FQNEAQ (reference sequence). Trimming removed 3 bases from V and 5 bases from J, with 13 bases in between. This CDR3 has 14 residues. This chain's CDR3 is CASSLAREGTEAFF. The CDR3, as DNA: TGTGCCAGCAGCTTGGCCAGGGAGGGGACTGAAGCTTTCTTT.

This clonotype was found many times. The rearrangement joins TRBV4-3 to TRBJ1-2; D might be TRBD1 (6 bases). The CDR3 is 14 residues long. Between the trimmed V and J ends, which lost 6 bases and 2 bases, there was a span of 13 bases. Per the germline V gene, CDR1 is LGHNA and CDR2 is YSLEER. In DNA form, the CDR3 reads TGCGCCAGCAGTTGGACAGCTACCAACTATGGCTACACCTTC. Amino acid sequence: CASSWTATNYGYTF.